One and the same sample provided the 18 T cell receptor beta chains below, sequenced in a study of blood T cell repertoires in COVID-19 (dated by TCRdb to about 2020). The protocol used for the library was the immunoSEQ multiplex PCR assay. The table was pulled from immuneACCESS by TCRdb, which kept in-frame rearrangements only. Such tables lose some clones; where checked, under half of the loss comes from unresolved V genes, and the rest has no known cause. The sample data list 80,000 to 85,000 clones, and less than 85% of these were observed just once. The biggest ten clones account for around 14% of the sample. Sequencing was carried out using peripheral blood. All receptors come from a human donor in a cohort sampled during active COVID-19.

This clone was picked up one time. The chain is built from TRBV2 and TRBJ2-7; D is unclear. Germline V gene lookup returns CDR1 SNHLY and CDR2 FYNNEI. Trimming removed 2 bases at V and 4 bases at J, with 12 bases between. The CDR3 sequence is 14 residues long. The CDR3 DNA reads TGTGCCAGCAGTGAACTAGGTAGTTGGTACGAGCAGTACTTC. Translating it yields CASSELGSWYEQYF.

The rearrangement uses TRBV7-3 and TRBJ2-1, with TRBD2 identical over 8 bases. Looked up from germline, CDR1 is SGHTA and CDR2 is FQGTGA. Trimming cost V 2 bases and J 7 bases; bases outside gene matches: 7. The length of the CDR3 is 15 residues. The CDR3 sequence is CASSLAGGSSNEQFF. The CDR3 DNA follows: TGTGCCAGCAGCTTAGCGGGGGGTAGTTCGAATGAGCAGTTCTTC.

V usage is TRBV2 and J usage is TRBJ1-5; D may be TRBD1 (6 bases). The germline V gene has CDR1 SNHLY and CDR2 FYNNEI. V was pared by 5 bases and J by 7 bases, with 12 bases between. The CDR3 is 13 amino acids. CDR3 sequence reads: CASSTGLGQPQHF. Here the CDR3 DNA reads TGTGCCAGCAGTACAGGGTTGGGGCAGCCCCAGCATTTT.

This clone was seen only a few times. The V and J genes are TRBV4-2 and TRBJ1-4; D remains unclear. Germline CDR1 LGHNA, CDR2 YNFKEQ. The CDR3 consists of 16 residues. The V gene lost 4 bases and the J gene lost 5 bases, with 17 bases spanning the gap. CDR3 DNA sequence: TGTGCCAGCAGCCGGGAAAGTTACGGGATAAATGAAAAACTGTTTTTT. This gives the protein CASSRESYGINEKLFF.

The chain couples TRBV2 to TRBJ1-1, with TRBD1 matching over 8 bases. This CDR3 spans 14 amino acids. Losses at the gene ends were 6 bases for V and 4 bases for J; bases not matched to a gene: 7. Per the germline V gene, CDR1 is SNHLY and CDR2 is FYNNEI. CDR3 in amino acids: CASSTTGGVTEAFF. As DNA, the CDR3 is TGTGCCAGCAGCACAACAGGGGGGGTCACTGAAGCTTTCTTT.

The chain links TRBV6-6 to TRBJ1-2; 8 positions match TRBD1. The CDR3 consists of 15 residues. Trimming cost V 5 bases and J 1 base; bases outside gene matches: 6. Germline CDR1 reads MNHNY; CDR2 reads SVGAGI (reference sequence). DNA for the CDR3: TGTGCCAGCAGTAAGCAGGGGGCTCTTAACTATGGCTACACCTTC. Translating gives CASSKQGALNYGYTF.

This clone was recorded a few times. The CDR3 DNA reads TGTGCCAGCAGCTTTCAGCCCTCGGGCACCGGGGAGCTGTTTTTT. The encoded protein is CASSFQPSGTGELFF. The chain links TRBV7-3 to TRBJ2-2; D not certain. V shed 3 bases and J shed 4 bases, with 12 bases lying between them. CDR1 is SGHTA and CDR2 is FQGTGA in the germline V gene. The CDR3 has 15 residues.

This chain connects TRBV9 to TRBJ2-5; TRBD1 matches 11 bases. V was clipped by 2 bases and J by 3 bases; unmatched bases: 9. Germline CDR1 and CDR2: SGDLS and YYNGEE. This CDR3 region has 17 residues. CDR3 nucleotides: TGTGCCAGCAGCGTGACGGTGGGGGACAGGGGGAAAGAGACCCAGTACTTC. It yields the protein CASSVTVGDRGKETQYF.

V gene TRBV3-1 (or the pseudogene TRBV3-2) combines with J gene TRBJ2-1; 9 positions agree with TRBD1. The CDR3 spans 15 residues. The junction had 5 bases not matched to a gene; V was cut back by 1 base and J by 7 bases. Per the germline V gene, CDR1 is LGHDT and CDR2 is YNNKEL (reference sequence). DNA of the CDR3: TGTGCCAGCAGCCAAGGGGACAGGGTTCTTAATGAGCAGTTCTTC. It encodes CASSQGDRVLNEQFF.

V gene TRBV2 combines with J gene TRBJ1-1; the match to TRBD1 covers 8 bases. This CDR3 comprises 15 residues. Germline V gives CDR1 SNHLY, CDR2 FYNNEI. The V and J ends lost 8 bases and 5 bases, in that order; junction bases with no gene match: 13. CDR3 in amino acids: CASSETGQARTEAFF. As DNA, the CDR3 is TGTGCCAGCTCTGAGACGGGACAGGCCAGGACTGAAGCTTTCTTT.

Here the CDR3 DNA reads TGTGCCAGCAGCAAGGGACAGGGCCCCTACGAGCAGTACTTC. Residues: CASSKGQGPYEQYF. The J gene is TRBJ2-7, the V gene TRBV28; TRBD1 aligns across 9 bases. The CDR3 consists of 14 residues. Germline CDR1 is MDHEN and CDR2 is SYDVKM. Trimming took 6 bases from V and 2 from J; bases not matched to a gene: 5. Together with reference TRBV28 and TRBJ2-7, the CDR3 gives the full variable domain: DVKVTQSSRYLVKRTGEKVFLECVQDMDHENMFWYRQDPGLGLRLIYFSYDVKMKEKGDIPEGYSVSREKKERFSLILESASTNQTSMYLCASSKGQGPYEQYFGPGTRLTVT.

The genes are TRBV29-1 and TRBJ1-1; tentatively, D is TRBD1 (5 bases). This CDR3 comprises 14 residues. V was trimmed by 2 bases and J by 1 base, leaving 11 bases between them. Germline V CDR1 and CDR2: SQVTM, ANQGSEA. The CDR3: CSVEKDGGNTEAFF. As DNA, the CDR3 is TGCAGCGTTGAAAAGGACGGGGGGAACACTGAAGCTTTCTTT.

The chain has TRBV28 and TRBJ1-5; D uncertain. The CDR3 spans 14 residues. Trimming stripped 4 bases from V and 6 bases from J, with 13 bases between. Germline V gene sequence: CDR1 MDHEN, CDR2 SYDVKM. CDR3 sequence reads: CASSSSRGAQPQHF. Here the CDR3 DNA reads TGTGCCAGCAGTTCTTCACGGGGAGCTCAGCCCCAGCATTTT.

Only a few counts were recorded for this clone. The V call is TRBV2, the J call TRBJ2-5; D is perhaps TRBD2 (5 bases). Germline CDR1 and CDR2: SNHLY and FYNNEI. The CDR3 has 13 residues. Trimming removed 8 bases at V and 7 bases at J, with 17 bases between. The CDR3 sequence is CASRGTESGTQYF. The CDR3 DNA reads TGTGCCAGCCGGGGAACCGAGTCGGGGACCCAGTACTTC.

The gene calls are TRBV12-5 and TRBJ2-1, with TRBD2 matching 8 bases. The germline CDR1 and CDR2 sequences are LGHNT and FRNRAP. The V segment lost 8 bases and the J segment 7 bases; nucleotides outside the gene matches: 13. The CDR3 has 15 amino acids. DNA for the CDR3: TGTGCTAGTACCCGGAGCGGGGGACTCGGTAATGAGCAGTTCTTC. Residues: CASTRSGGLGNEQFF.

The chain uses TRBV10-3 and TRBJ1-2, with 10 bases lining up with TRBD1. The CDR3 loop spans 16 amino acids. V lost 7 bases and J lost 5; bases outside the gene matches: 13. Germline V gene data show CDR1 as ENHRY and CDR2 as SYGVKD. This CDR3 reads CAIKPTGTGEGYGYTF. The DNA for the CDR3 is TGTGCCATCAAGCCGACCGGGACAGGGGAGGGGTATGGCTACACCTTC.

A single count supports this clone. This chain uses TRBV15 with TRBJ1-1; D is perhaps TRBD1 (5 bases). The CDR3 contains 16 residues. The germline V gene has CDR1 LNHNV and CDR2 YYDKDF (reference sequence). Trimming left V 3 bases short and J 2 bases short, with 16 bases between. The CDR3 protein is CATSRSYPGLNTEAFF. In DNA, the CDR3 is TGTGCCACCAGCAGGTCTTATCCGGGACTAAACACTGAAGCTTTCTTT.

The chain links TRBV28 to TRBJ1-4; D ambiguous. The V gene's germline CDR1 is MDHEN and CDR2 SYDVKM. This CDR3 region has 13 residues. Deletions cut 8 bases from V and 8 bases from J, with 15 bases between. The CDR3 nucleotides are TGTGCCAGCGTACGAGACTGGAGGGAAAAACTGTTTTTT. Protein sequence: CASVRDWREKLFF.